This paragraph reports one T cell receptor (beta chain). Its target is unknown. The V and J ends lost 4 bases and 7 bases respectively, with 13 bases between them. The CDR3 extends over 13 amino acids. A universal primer site and UMIs were added as TCR cDNA was made by 5'RACE template switching. One entry per CDR3 protein results from TCRdb running MiXCR on the 5' RACE reads. The sample includes under 600,000 distinct CDR3 sequences, around a fifth of them seen just once. The data derive from a study of T cells after yellow fever vaccination. Turning to the study itself: Each low-cell-number fraction was prepared by means of SMART-Seq v4 Ultra Low Input.

Findings of the study overall: Clones that expanded after primary vaccination mostly reappeared after the booster (96% CD4, 80% to 90% CD8). Only a small proportion of the clonotypes turned up in both the CD4 and the CD8 compartments, likely arising from convergent recombination.

The origin of this receptor is a man younger than 35 who received the YFV17D yellow fever vaccine. The chain is built from TRBV12-3 or TRBV12-4 and TRBJ1-1; possibly TRBD1 for D (5 bases). This material consisted of PBMCs, taken less than 25 days after the first yellow fever vaccination. The CDR3 DNA follows: TGTGCCAGCAGTTGGGACCCTTCGGGTGAAGCTTTCTTT. Protein sequence: CASSWDPSGEAFF.